The 13 T cell receptor beta chains given below trace back to one sample, sequenced in a study of T cells in narcolepsy. Data came from immunoSEQ multiplex PCR; TCRdb stores just in-frame clones and leaves some out. The sample lists just under 35,000 clones; roughly 80% were seen once. The source material was memory (CD45RA-) CD4+ T cells from blood. Receptors originate from a human donor in good health.

The chain uses TRBV10-3 and TRBJ2-7; 7 positions agree with TRBD1. Germline CDR1 ENHRY, CDR2 SYGVKD. The trim removed 11 bases at V and 0 bases at J, leaving 4 bases unmatched. The CDR3 sequence is 12 residues long. CDR3: CACRDSSYEQYF. In DNA form, the CDR3 reads TGTGCCTGCCGGGACAGCTCCTACGAGCAGTACTTC.

CDR3 coding DNA: TGTGCCAGCAGCAGCCTTAGCGGGAGTCCGACGAGTGAGCAGTTCTTC. Residues: CASSSLSGSPTSEQFF. The V call is TRBV9, the J call TRBJ2-1; 9 bases match TRBD2. CDR3 size: 16 residues. Germline trimming cut 4 bases from V and 9 bases from J; bases unmatched to any gene: 14. Germline CDR1 and CDR2: SGDLS and YYNGEE.

The V gene is TRBV5-4, the J gene TRBJ1-2; 9 nucleotides align to TRBD1. V lost 4 bases, J lost 3 bases, and 4 bases stayed unmatched. Germline V gives CDR1 SGHNT, CDR2 YYREEE (reference sequence). The CDR3 sequence is 14 residues long. For the CDR3, the DNA is TGTGCCAGCAGCGAACAGGGGGCTTACTATGGCTACACCTTC. Protein sequence: CASSEQGAYYGYTF.

V usage is TRBV7-2 and J usage is TRBJ2-3, with 12 bases lining up with TRBD2. With V trimmed by 6 bases and J by 8 bases, 9 bases remained unmatched. The CDR3 has 15 amino acids. Germline V gene sequence: CDR1 SGHTA, CDR2 FQGNSA. The CDR3 protein is CASSLGLAGRGTQYF. As DNA, the CDR3 is TGTGCCAGCAGTCTCGGACTAGCGGGGCGGGGTACGCAGTATTTT.

The chain is built from TRBV2 and TRBJ2-7; TRBD2 agrees at 9 bases. CDR3 size: 15 residues. The J segment lost 7 bases and the V segment lost 4 bases, leaving 11 bases of the junction unmatched. CDR1 SNHLY and CDR2 FYNNEI come from the germline V gene. The CDR3 region is CASSGDLAGVGEQYF. The CDR3 DNA is TGTGCCAGCAGTGGCGACTTAGCGGGAGTGGGGGAGCAGTACTTC.

The gene calls are TRBV6-6 and TRBJ1-1; 8 bases line up with TRBD1. The junction had 1 base not matched to a gene; V was cut back by 4 bases and J by 3 bases. CDR1 is MNHNY, CDR2 SVGAGI, per germline (reference sequence). The CDR3 is 13 amino acids. The DNA for the CDR3 is TGTGCCAGCAGTTTACAGGGGGACACTGAAGCTTTCTTT. Translating gives CASSLQGDTEAFF.

This clone was found once. The DNA for the CDR3 is TGTGCCAGCAGACAGGGCCCTTCCTACAATGAGCAGTTCTTC. Amino acid sequence: CASRQGPSYNEQFF. J is TRBJ2-1 and V is TRBV9; TRBD1 is a possible D gene (6 bases). The V end was cut by 5 bases, the J end by 1 base, with 10 bases between. The CDR3 is made up of 14 amino acids. Germline V gene lookup returns CDR1 SGDLS and CDR2 YYNGEE.

This chain joins TRBV2 and TRBJ1-4; D not resolved. V was trimmed by 8 bases and J by 7 bases, leaving 11 bases between them. The CDR3 is 12 residues long. CDR1 is SNHLY and CDR2 is FYNNEI in the germline V gene. Here the CDR3 DNA reads TGTGCCAGCTCAGCCCTGTTTGAAAAACTGTTTTTT. Its translation: CASSALFEKLFF.

This clone turned up a few times. V and J are TRBV7-6 and TRBJ2-1, with 9 bases fitting TRBD2. V dropped 5 bases and J dropped 10; count of bases not matched to a gene: 15. Germline loops: CDR1 SGHVS, CDR2 FNYEAQ. The CDR3 is made up of 16 amino acids. DNA of the CDR3: TGTGCCAGCAGCCACACCTTAGCGGGGGTCCTCGGGGAGCAGTTCTTC. Protein product: CASSHTLAGVLGEQFF.

With respect to this clone: At one boundary the junction diverges from the germline segment, which might be a read error. J is TRBJ1-4 and V is TRBV28; no firm D call. The CDR3 is 12 amino acids. Germline V CDR1 and CDR2: MDHEN, SYDVKM. The CDR3 loop is CASSVSNEKLLF. CDR3 coding DNA: TGTGCCAGCAGTGTCAGTAATGAAAAACTGCTTTTT.

This chain connects TRBV5-6 to TRBJ2-5; 12 bases match TRBD2. CDR1 and CDR2 (germline): SGHDT, YYEEEE. J gave up 1 base and V 3 bases, and 1 base lay outside the gene matches. The CDR3 contains 15 residues. CDR3 bases: TGTGCCAGCAGCTCGACTAGCGGGAGCCAAGAGACCCAGTACTTC. Translated, it gives CASSSTSGSQETQYF.

This clone was detected once. This chain connects TRBV7-8 to TRBJ2-5; D is uncertain. Trimming took off 4 bases at V and 5 bases at J, with 17 bases between the two ends. Germline V lookup: CDR1 SGHVS, CDR2 FQNEAQ. The CDR3 runs to 15 residues. CDR3 region: CASSSILERWETQYF. For the CDR3, the DNA is TGTGCCAGCAGCTCCATCTTAGAAAGGTGGGAGACCCAGTACTTC.

The count of this clone is one. The chain couples TRBV5-1 to TRBJ2-3, with 11 bases matching TRBD2. V gave up 4 bases and J gave up 4 bases; unmatched junction bases: 8. The CDR3 spans 16 residues. Germline CDR1 reads SGHRS; CDR2 reads YFSETQ. The CDR3 DNA reads as TGCGCCAGCAGCCCGAGTAGCGGGGGGGCTGCAGATACGCAGTATTTT. Translated, it gives CASSPSSGGAADTQYF.